The table lists the clone carrying this TCR beta chain with many counts. Its matching antigen is unknown. The data were taken from a study of T-cell reconstitution after alpha-beta-depleted transplantation in children. Study-level results: T-cell numbers and diversity one year post-transplant derived largely from freshly generated T cells.

Preparation of the TCRbeta library was carried out with unique molecular identifiers. In TCRdb, the PCR reads were re-called with MiXCR into one record per CDR3 protein. The data contain fewer than 700,000 distinct CDR3 sequences, about an eighth of them singletons. V lost 6 bases and J lost 4; bases outside the gene matches: 7. Germline values: CDR1 MDHEN, CDR2 SYDVKM. The CDR3 loop spans 15 amino acids. The chain employs TRBV28 and TRBJ2-1; TRBD2 agrees at 9 bases. The input for sequencing was PBMCs, mostly from graft donor cells, taken 360 days after TCRalphabeta/CD19-depleted stem cell transplant. The origin of this receptor is a male patient younger than 18 who had a stem cell transplant for acute myeloid leukemia, so the T cells may come from the graft donor. DNA of the CDR3: TGTGCCAGCAGCCCAGGGGCGGGAGGGTACAATGAGCAGTTCTTC. It translates to CASSPGAGGYNEQFF.